This T cell receptor beta chain is from a study of CD8 T cells in ankylosing spondylitis. Study findings and constraints: Researchers reportedly found disease-linked clones significantly enriched in matched ankylosing spondylitis synovial fluid.

The CDR3 runs to 16 residues. Germline trimming cut 0 bases from V and 5 bases from J; bases unmatched to any gene: 5. Germline V gene sequence: CDR1 LGHNA, CDR2 YNFKEQ. Libraries for TCR beta were made by quantitative 5'-RACE with molecular barcodes. Each CDR3 protein is one row after TCRdb ran MiXCR on the 5' RACE reads. The data hold 380,000 or so distinct CDR3 sequences, with roughly 22% observed a single time. This clonotype was seen just once. Its antigen is still unknown. The chain recombines TRBV4-2 with TRBJ2-5; 11 nucleotides agree with TRBD2. The sample taken for sequencing was blood, either unsorted or a sorted T cell fraction (not recorded which). This TCR was recovered from a male donor with ankylosing spondylitis or in good health (not recorded which). The chain's CDR3 is CASSQDGPSGGETQYF. The CDR3 nucleotides read TGTGCCAGCAGCCAAGATGGCCCTAGCGGGGGGGAGACCCAGTACTTC.